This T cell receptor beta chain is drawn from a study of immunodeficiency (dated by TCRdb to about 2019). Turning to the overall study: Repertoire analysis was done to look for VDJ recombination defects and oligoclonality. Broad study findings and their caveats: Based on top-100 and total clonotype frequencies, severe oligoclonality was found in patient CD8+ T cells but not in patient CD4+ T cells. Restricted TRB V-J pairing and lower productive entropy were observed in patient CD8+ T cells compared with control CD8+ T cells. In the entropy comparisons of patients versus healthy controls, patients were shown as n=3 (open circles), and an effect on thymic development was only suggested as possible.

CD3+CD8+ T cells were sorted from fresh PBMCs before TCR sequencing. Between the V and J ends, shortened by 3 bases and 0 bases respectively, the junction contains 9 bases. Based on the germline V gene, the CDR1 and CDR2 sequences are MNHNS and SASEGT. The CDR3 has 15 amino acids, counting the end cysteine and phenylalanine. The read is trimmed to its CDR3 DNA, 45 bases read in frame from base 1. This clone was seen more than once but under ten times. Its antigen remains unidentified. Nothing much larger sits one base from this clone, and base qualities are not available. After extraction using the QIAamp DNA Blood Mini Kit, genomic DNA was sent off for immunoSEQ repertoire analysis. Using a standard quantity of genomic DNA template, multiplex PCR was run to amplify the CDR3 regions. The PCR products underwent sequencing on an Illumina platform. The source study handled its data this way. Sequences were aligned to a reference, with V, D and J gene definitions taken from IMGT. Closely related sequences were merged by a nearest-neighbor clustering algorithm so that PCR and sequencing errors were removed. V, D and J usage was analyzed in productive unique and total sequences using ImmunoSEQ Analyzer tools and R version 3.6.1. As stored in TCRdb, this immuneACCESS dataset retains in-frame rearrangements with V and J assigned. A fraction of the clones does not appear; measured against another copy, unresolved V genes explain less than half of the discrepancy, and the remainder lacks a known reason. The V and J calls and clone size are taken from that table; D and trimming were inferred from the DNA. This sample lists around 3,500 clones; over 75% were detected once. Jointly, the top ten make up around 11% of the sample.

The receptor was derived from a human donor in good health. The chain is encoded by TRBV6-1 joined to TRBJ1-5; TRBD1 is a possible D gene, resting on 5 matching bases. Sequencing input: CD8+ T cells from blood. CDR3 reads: CASSDDSNSNQPQHF. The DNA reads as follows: TGTGCCAGCAGTGACGACAGCAATAGCAATCAGCCCCAGCATTTT.